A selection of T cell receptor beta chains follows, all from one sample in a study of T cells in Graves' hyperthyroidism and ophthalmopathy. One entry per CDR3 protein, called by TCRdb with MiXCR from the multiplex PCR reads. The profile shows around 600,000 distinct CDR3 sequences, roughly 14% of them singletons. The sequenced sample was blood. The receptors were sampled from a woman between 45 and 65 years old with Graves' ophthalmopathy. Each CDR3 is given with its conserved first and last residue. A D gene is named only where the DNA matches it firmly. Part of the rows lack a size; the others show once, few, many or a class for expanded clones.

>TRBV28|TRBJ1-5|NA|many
TGTGCCAGCATGAAGGGGGGCAATCAGCCCCAGCATTTT
CASMKGGNQPQHF
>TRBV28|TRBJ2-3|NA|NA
TGTGCCAGCAGTCCTAACTCCAGGGAGTGGGCTAGCACAGATACGCAGTATTTT
CASSPNSREWASTDTQYF
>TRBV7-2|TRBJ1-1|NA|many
TGTGCCAGCAGCTTAGGGGGCGGAATCACTGAAGCTTTCTTT
CASSLGGGITEAFF
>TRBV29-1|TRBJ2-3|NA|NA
TGCAGCGGGAGGTCTAGCACAGATACGCAGTATTTT
CSGRSSTDTQYF
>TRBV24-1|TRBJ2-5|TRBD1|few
TGTGCCACCAGTGACCCAACAGGGGCTGGGACCCAGTACTTC
CATSDPTGAGTQYF
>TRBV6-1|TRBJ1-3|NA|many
TGTGCCAGCAGACCCAGGGACCGTGGAAACACCATATATTTT
CASRPRDRGNTIYF
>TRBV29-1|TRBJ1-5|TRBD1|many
TGCAGCGCCACCGGGACAGATAGCAATCAGCCCCAGCATTTT
CSATGTDSNQPQHF
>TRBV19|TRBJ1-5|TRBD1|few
TGTGCCAGTATTGGACAGGGCAATCAGCCCCAGCATTTT
CASIGQGNQPQHF
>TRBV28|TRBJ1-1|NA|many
TGTGCCAGCATCTGGGGGAACACTGAAGCTTTCTTT
CASIWGNTEAFF
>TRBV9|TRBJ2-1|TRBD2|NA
TGTGCCAGCAGCGTGGGGTGGGGGGGGTCGAGCAATGAGCAGTTCTTC
CASSVGWGGSSNEQFF
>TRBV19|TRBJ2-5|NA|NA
TGTGCCAGACCCCCAATTAAACTATCCCAACAAGAGACCCAGTACTTC
CARPPIKLSQQETQYF
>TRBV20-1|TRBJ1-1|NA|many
TGCAGTGCTAGAACGGACACATTGAACACTGAAGCTTTCTTT
CSARTDTLNTEAFF
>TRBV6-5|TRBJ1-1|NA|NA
TGTGCCAGCAGTTGGTCCGCCATGAACACTGAAGCTTTCTTT
CASSWSAMNTEAFF
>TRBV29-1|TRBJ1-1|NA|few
TGCAGCGTTCGGATCGGGACTGAAGCTTTCTTT
CSVRIGTEAFF
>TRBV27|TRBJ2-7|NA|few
TGTGCCAGCAGTCCGGGACCCGCACAGCTTGGGGAGCAGTACTTC
CASSPGPAQLGEQYF
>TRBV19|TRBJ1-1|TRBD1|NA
TGTGCCAGTAGTCTAGACGGGACAGGGATTTCGCAAGCTTTCTTT
CASSLDGTGISQAFF
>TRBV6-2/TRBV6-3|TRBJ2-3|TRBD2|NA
TGTGCCAGCAGTTACCATCCCCGGGAGGGCCGTGCGGATACGCAGTATTTT
CASSYHPREGRADTQYF
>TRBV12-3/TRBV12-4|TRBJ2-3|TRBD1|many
TGTGCCAGCAGCCGGAGGACAGGGGTTAGAGGACGCACAGATACGCAGTATTTT
CASSRRTGVRGRTDTQYF
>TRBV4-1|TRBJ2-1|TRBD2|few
TGCGCCAGCAAAATGGCTAGCGGGGGTGAGCAGTTCTTC
CASKMASGGEQFF
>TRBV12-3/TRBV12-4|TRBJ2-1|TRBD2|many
TGTGCCAGCAGTGTGGTCCAGCGGGAGGGCAACGTGTTGGAGTTCTTC
CASSVVQREGNVLEFF
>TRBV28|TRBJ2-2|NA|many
TGTGCCAGCAGTTTTATGAGGCCGAACACCGGGGAGCTGTTTTTT
CASSFMRPNTGELFF
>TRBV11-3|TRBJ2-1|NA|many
TGTGCCAGCAGCTCGATACTATCGGATGAGCAGTTCTTC
CASSSILSDEQFF
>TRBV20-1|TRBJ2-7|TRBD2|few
TGCAGTGCCACCCCCCCTCTGGGACTAGCGGGTTTGGTCTCCTCCTACGAGCAGTACTTC
CSATPPLGLAGLVSSYEQYF
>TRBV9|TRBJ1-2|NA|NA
TGTGCCAGCAGCTGGGACAAAGTGGCTGGGGGCTACACCTTC
CASSWDKVAGGYTF
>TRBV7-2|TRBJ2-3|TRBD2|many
TGTGCCAGCAGCTTGACTTCCCGCGGGAGACTTAGCACAGATACGCAGTATTTT
CASSLTSRGRLSTDTQYF
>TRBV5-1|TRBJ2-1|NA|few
TGCGCCAGCAGCTTGGGTGGGAACTTCGGTGAGCAGTTCTTC
CASSLGGNFGEQFF
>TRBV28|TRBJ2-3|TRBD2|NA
TGTGCCAGCAAATTCGCCGGGACTAACACAGATACGCAGTATTTT
CASKFAGTNTDTQYF
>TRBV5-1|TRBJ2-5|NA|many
TGCGCCAGCAGCTTGAGCCCTGGCGGACAAGAGACCCAGTACTTC
CASSLSPGGQETQYF
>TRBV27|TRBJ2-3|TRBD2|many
TGTGCCAGCAGTTTCGGCGGGAGTCCCAGAGATACGCAGTATTTT
CASSFGGSPRDTQYF
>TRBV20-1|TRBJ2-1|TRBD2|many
TGCAGTGCTCCCGGGACTAGGACGAATGAGCAGTTCTTC
CSAPGTRTNEQFF
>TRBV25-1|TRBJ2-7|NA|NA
TGTGCCAGCAGTCGCAGCGAAAGACCCTACGAGCAGTACTTC
CASSRSERPYEQYF
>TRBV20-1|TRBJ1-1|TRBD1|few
TGCAGTGCGTTGATCTTCGGACAGGGAGTGTCTGAAGCTTTCTTT
CSALIFGQGVSEAFF
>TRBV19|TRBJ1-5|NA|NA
TGTGCCAGTAGGTCGGCGGCAGCCCCTCGGAATCAGCCCCAGCATTTT
CASRSAAAPRNQPQHF
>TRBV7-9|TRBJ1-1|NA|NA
TGTGCCAGCAGGGAATCCGATCAGAGAAACACTGAAGCTTTCTTT
CASRESDQRNTEAFF
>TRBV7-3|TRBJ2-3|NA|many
TGTGCCAGCAGCTTAAAAAACCCGCCGGATACGCAGTATTTT
CASSLKNPPDTQYF